What follows are 27 T cell receptor beta chains derived from one specimen sequenced in a study of cytomegalovirus exposure and HLA in healthy donors. PCR involved 60 Vbeta and 13 Jbeta primers. The table came from immunoSEQ multiplex PCR; TCRdb's copy has only in-frame clones and leaves some out. The data contain 200,000 to 250,000 clones, more than 65% of them seen just once; the ten biggest clones take up roughly 2%. Sequenced sample: PBMCs. These receptors originate from a young woman in good health and CMV-seronegative.

The chain links TRBV11-2 to TRBJ1-6; D may be TRBD1 (5 bases). CDR1 is SGHAT and CDR2 is FQNNGV in the germline V gene. The CDR3 length is 15 residues. The ends were cut back, 5 bases at V and 11 bases at J, with 19 bases in the middle. The CDR3 sequence is CASSTPSGGEPPLHF. Written as DNA, the CDR3 is TGTGCCAGCAGCACACCCTCCGGGGGGGAACCACCCCTCCACTTT. The variable domain in full, with the rest retrieved from reference TRBV11-2 and TRBJ1-6, is EAGVAQSPRYKIIEKRQSVAFWCNPISGHATLYWYQQILGQGPKLLIQFQNNGVVDDSQLPKDRFSAERLKGVDSTLKIQPAKLEDSAVYLCASSTPSGGEPPLHFGNGTRLTVT.

The V and J genes are TRBV7-2 and TRBJ1-5, with 10 nucleotides matching TRBD1. Germline V gives CDR1 SGHTA, CDR2 FQGNSA. J lost 2 bases, V lost 1 base, and 5 bases had no gene match. CDR3 length: 17 amino acids. The CDR3 loop reads CASSLGPGTGGNQPQHF. CDR3 DNA sequence: TGTGCCAGCAGCTTAGGCCCCGGGACAGGGGGCAATCAGCCCCAGCATTTT.

A single count supports this clone. In nucleotides, the CDR3 is TGTGCCAGCAGTCCCTACGACAGGGATGGTAGTGGCTACACCTTC. Residues: CASSPYDRDGSGYTF. The rearrangement links TRBV6-6 to TRBJ1-2, with 7 bases identical to TRBD1. Trimming cost V 5 bases and J 7 bases; bases outside gene matches: 13. Per the germline V gene, CDR1 is MNHNY and CDR2 is SVGAGI (reference sequence). This CDR3 contains 15 residues.

In its sample, this clone was seen once. The chain employs TRBV11-1 and TRBJ2-7; D possibly corresponds to TRBD2 (5 bases). The CDR3 is 14 residues long. Germline CDR1 SGHAT, CDR2 FQDESV (reference sequence). V was pared by 7 bases and J by 4 bases, with 17 bases between. CDR3 sequence: CASTWSGSFYEQYF. Here the CDR3 DNA reads TGTGCCAGCACCTGGAGCGGTTCATTTTACGAGCAGTACTTC.

For this clone: A much larger clone lies a single base off, so this may be a read error. This chain connects TRBV29-1 to TRBJ2-2; 14 bases align to TRBD2. Germline V gene data show CDR1 as SQVTM and CDR2 as ANQGSEA. Losses at the gene ends were 7 bases for V and 15 bases for J; bases not matched to a gene: 7. This CDR3 is built from 12 residues. This CDR3 reads CSARTSGGIMFF. The CDR3 DNA is TGCAGCGCTCGGACTAGCGGGGGGATTATGTTTTTT.

CDR3: CASSVGLGGMTDTQYF. The CDR3 DNA follows: TGTGCCAGCAGCGTAGGTCTAGGCGGGATGACAGATACGCAGTATTTT. The chain couples TRBV9 to TRBJ2-3; tentative D call: TRBD2 (6 bases). CDR1 is SGDLS and CDR2 is YYNGEE in the germline V gene. The length of the CDR3 is 16 residues. Between the trimmed V and J ends, which lost 0 bases and 3 bases, there was a span of 14 bases.

The DNA of the CDR3 is TGTGCCAGCGCCCCGAAGGCGGGAGACCCGGGCACAGATACGCAGTATTTT. It codes for CASAPKAGDPGTDTQYF. The chain employs TRBV25-1 and TRBJ2-3; TRBD2 matches at 7 bases. Unmatched junction bases numbered 15, after V lost 8 bases and J lost 1 base. The CDR3 consists of 17 residues. Germline V gene lookup returns CDR1 MGHDK and CDR2 SYGVNS. The variable domain in full, completed from reference TRBV25-1 and TRBJ2-3, reads EADIYQTPRYLVIGTGKKITLECSQTMGHDKMYWYQQDPGMELHLIHYSYGVNSTEKGDLSSESTVSRIRTEHFPLTLESARPSHTSQYLCASAPKAGDPGTDTQYFGPGTRLTVL.

The V and J genes are TRBV6-6 and TRBJ1-2; 9 bases fit TRBD1. The V and J ends lost 5 bases and 9 bases, in that order; junction bases with no gene match: 7. The CDR3 covers 13 residues. Germline loops: CDR1 MNHNY, CDR2 SVGAGI (reference sequence). The CDR3 protein is CASSTTGGNSYTF. CDR3 in DNA: TGTGCCAGCAGTACTACAGGGGGCAATAGCTACACCTTC.

This chain joins TRBV2 and TRBJ2-7, with 11 bases aligning to TRBD2. There are 17 residues in the CDR3. CDR1 is SNHLY, CDR2 FYNNEI, per germline. V was pared by 1 base and J by 4 bases, with 9 bases of the junction left unmatched. This CDR3 is CASSEGVTSGGIYEQYF. The CDR3 DNA is TGTGCCAGCAGTGAAGGGGTCACTAGCGGGGGTATTTACGAGCAGTACTTC.

This chain connects TRBV6-1 to TRBJ1-1, with D tentatively TRBD1 (6 bases). Germline V gives CDR1 MNHNS, CDR2 SASEGT. The CDR3 is 14 residues long. Trimming pared 8 bases from V and 4 bases from J, leaving 17 bases between. CDR3 nucleotide sequence: TGTGCCAGCGGGGGGGGCGGGTTAGGCACTGAAGCTTTCTTT. This encodes CASGGGGLGTEAFF.

The chain recombines TRBV6-1 with TRBJ2-7; 8 bases agree with TRBD1. The length of the CDR3 is 15 residues. V lost 7 bases to trimming and J lost 1 base; unmatched junction nucleotides: 9. Germline CDR1 and CDR2: MNHNS and SASEGT. The CDR3 reads CASTPGQGGSYEQYF. The CDR3 region has the DNA TGTGCCAGCACTCCAGGACAGGGTGGGTCCTACGAGCAGTACTTC.

This clone has just a few counts. This chain links TRBV5-1 with TRBJ1-5; D unresolved. Germline lookup yields CDR1 SGHRS and CDR2 YFSETQ. CDR3 size: 15 residues. Trimming shortened V by 5 bases and J by 0 bases, and 12 bases separated the two germline ends. CDR3 in amino acids: CASRTGTDSNQPQHF. In nucleotides, the CDR3 is TGCGCCAGCAGAACGGGAACGGATAGCAATCAGCCCCAGCATTTT.

This chain joins TRBV4-1 and TRBJ2-1, with D maybe TRBD2 (7 bases). Germline V lookup: CDR1 MGHRA, CDR2 YSYEKL. The CDR3 contains 20 residues. Trimming took off 1 base at V and 8 bases at J, with 30 bases between the two ends. CDR3 amino acids: CASSQVGSPGGPGKGYEQFF. CDR3 sequence (DNA): TGCGCCAGCAGCCAAGTAGGAAGCCCGGGGGGCCCCGGAAAGGGATATGAGCAGTTCTTC.

This sequence joins TRBV7-9 and TRBJ1-4, with TRBD1 matching 7 bases. Germline-derived CDR1 and CDR2 are SEHNR and FQNEAQ (reference sequence). The CDR3 sequence is 16 residues long. V shed 6 bases and J 5 bases; nucleotides not matched to a gene: 12. CDR3 in amino acids: CASSTETPGGNEKLFF. Here the CDR3 DNA reads TGTGCCAGCAGTACCGAAACCCCAGGGGGGAATGAAAAACTGTTTTTT.

V gene TRBV29-1 combines with J gene TRBJ2-1; 8 bases match TRBD2. Germline CDR1 is SQVTM and CDR2 is ANQGSEA. V dropped 7 bases and J dropped 6; count of bases not matched to a gene: 5. This CDR3 comprises 12 residues. CDR3: CSANGRGNEQFF. DNA of the CDR3: TGCAGCGCAAACGGGAGGGGCAATGAGCAGTTCTTC.

The chain links TRBV6-5 to TRBJ2-7; 11 nucleotides match TRBD1. The CDR3 covers 15 residues. Germline CDR1 MNHEY, CDR2 SVGAGI. The V segment lost 2 bases and the J segment 4 bases; nucleotides outside the gene matches: 4. The CDR3 DNA follows: TGTGCCAGCAGTTACGCCGGACAGGGGGCTTACGAGCAGTACTTC. Translating gives CASSYAGQGAYEQYF.

The genes are TRBV10-2 and TRBJ2-7; D unclear. Deletions cut 2 bases from V and 0 bases from J, with 5 bases between. Germline V gives CDR1 WSHSY, CDR2 SAAADI. This CDR3 spans 13 amino acids. The CDR3 loop reads CASSETVSYEQYF. DNA of the CDR3: TGCGCCAGCAGTGAGACGGTCTCCTACGAGCAGTACTTC.

The rearrangement links TRBV30 to TRBJ1-2; 9 bases map to TRBD1. This CDR3 contains 15 residues. V lost 2 bases, J lost 8 bases, and 12 bases stayed unmatched. Per the germline V gene, CDR1 is GTSNPN and CDR2 is SVGIG (reference sequence). The CDR3 DNA follows: TGTGCCTGGAGTAGCGACAGGGGGGATTTGGGAGGCTACACCTTC. Protein product: CAWSSDRGDLGGYTF.

This chain joins TRBV7-8 and TRBJ2-7; weak D call: TRBD2 (5 bases). The germline V gene has CDR1 SGHVS and CDR2 FQNEAQ. This CDR3 region has 14 residues. Trimming removed 1 base at V and 2 bases at J, with 9 bases between. CDR3 sequence (DNA): TGTGCCAGCAGCTTAGTAGCGACTACCTACGAGCAGTACTTC. This sequence encodes CASSLVATTYEQYF.

The chain combines TRBV6-1 with TRBJ2-7, with a possible D match to TRBD1 (5 bases). V was clipped by 3 bases and J by 3 bases, with 15 bases between them. CDR3 length: 15 residues. CDR1 and CDR2 from the germline V gene are MNHNS and SASEGT. DNA of the CDR3: TGTGCCAGCAGTGAGGCCCGGCAGGGTCACTACGAGCAGTACTTC. Its protein product is CASSEARQGHYEQYF.

This chain uses TRBV29-1 with TRBJ2-3, with D perhaps TRBD2 (5 bases). CDR1 and CDR2 from the germline V gene are SQVTM and ANQGSEA. V was pared by 3 bases and J by 4 bases, with 8 bases between. The CDR3 consists of 12 residues. CDR3 sequence (DNA): TGCAGCGTTGATGAGGGCCCAGATACGCAGTATTTT. Translated, it gives CSVDEGPDTQYF.

The chain couples TRBV2 to TRBJ2-1; TRBD2 agrees at 9 bases. The CDR3 extends over 17 amino acids. The V gene end was trimmed by 5 bases and the J gene end by 8 bases; junction bases not matched to a gene: 16. Germline-derived CDR1 and CDR2 are SNHLY and FYNNEI. The CDR3 region is CASSLLSGSFAAHEQFF. The CDR3 region has the DNA TGTGCCAGCAGTCTCCTTAGCGGGAGCTTCGCGGCGCATGAGCAGTTCTTC.

The chain combines TRBV2 with TRBJ1-2; D is perhaps TRBD1 (6 bases). Germline lookup yields CDR1 SNHLY and CDR2 FYNNEI. Trimming cost V 7 bases and J 4 bases, with 19 bases left between them. The CDR3 covers 15 residues. The CDR3 sequence is CASKTGQSRVYGYTF. Here the CDR3 DNA reads TGTGCCAGCAAGACAGGACAGTCCAGGGTCTATGGCTACACCTTC.

The chain carries TRBV6-1 and TRBJ2-7; 11 positions agree with TRBD1. Germline CDR1 MNHNS, CDR2 SASEGT. V lost 6 bases and J lost 5; bases outside the gene matches: 9. The CDR3 consists of 15 residues. The CDR3 here is CASSRDRGSSDEQYF. For the CDR3, the DNA is TGTGCCAGCAGCCGGGACAGGGGGTCGAGCGACGAGCAGTACTTC.

For this clone: The junction departs from germline at one end; a sequencing error may be responsible. The chain uses TRBV7-7 and TRBJ2-5; D gene uncertain. The germline CDR1 and CDR2 sequences are SSHAT and FNYEAQ (reference sequence). This CDR3 has 13 residues. CDR3 region: CASSQGTGETQYF. Written as DNA, the CDR3 is TGTGCTAGCAGCCAAGGAACGGGAGAGACCCAGTACTTC.

The gene calls are TRBV6-5 and TRBJ2-5; D gene unclear. The CDR3 runs 14 residues. CDR1 and CDR2 from the germline V gene are MNHEY and SVGAGI. V was cut by 8 bases and J by 5 bases, with 18 bases left in between. CDR3 DNA: TGTGCCAGCGAACCTGCGCGTCTGCGCGAGACCCAGTACTTC. It translates to CASEPARLRETQYF.

The V gene is TRBV30, the J gene TRBJ1-5; TRBD1 agrees at 10 bases. V lost 2 bases and J lost 7; bases outside the gene matches: 2. This CDR3 is 13 amino acids long. Germline-derived CDR1 and CDR2 are GTSNPN and SVGIG (reference sequence). CDR3 nucleotides: TGTGCCTGGAGTCGGGACAGGGGCCAGCCCCAGCATTTT. It specifies CAWSRDRGQPQHF.